Following are 21 T cell receptor beta chains from one sample sequenced in a study of glioma-infiltrating T cells after dendritic cell vaccination. Using immunoSEQ multiplex PCR, the repertoire was profiled, and TCRdb retains in-frame clones only, with some absent. Of roughly 23,000 clones in the sample, 79% were seen once. This specimen consisted of blood, obtained before dendritic cell vaccination. The receptor set was obtained from a human donor with glioblastoma.

The V call is TRBV5-1, the J call TRBJ2-3; 14 positions agree with TRBD2. V dropped 4 bases and J dropped 5; count of bases not matched to a gene: 3. This CDR3 has 15 residues. In germline, CDR1 is SGHRS, CDR2 YFSETQ. The CDR3 DNA follows: TGCGCCAGCAGCCGGACTAGCGGGAGGTTAGATACGCAGTATTTT. Translating gives CASSRTSGRLDTQYF.

V usage is TRBV7-3 and J usage is TRBJ2-7; tentative D call: TRBD1 (6 bases). Germline CDR1 and CDR2: SGHTA and FQGTGA. This CDR3 comprises 13 residues. The ends were cut back, 5 bases at V and 8 bases at J, with 16 bases in the middle. The CDR3, as DNA: TGTGCCAGCAGCCAACAGGGTTCGGACAAGCAGTACTTC. Translated: CASSQQGSDKQYF.

The rearrangement links TRBV29-1 to TRBJ2-5; D possibly corresponds to TRBD2 (6 bases). The germline V gene has CDR1 SQVTM and CDR2 ANQGSEA. The CDR3 is 15 amino acids. Trimming removed 6 bases from V and 2 bases from J, with 19 bases in between. This chain's CDR3 is CSVRTSRAGQETQYF. In DNA, the CDR3 is TGCAGCGTAAGAACATCCCGGGCGGGACAAGAGACCCAGTACTTC.

This clone was observed a handful of times. This chain uses TRBV11-2 with TRBJ1-1; a weak D match, TRBD1 (6 bases). The germline V gene has CDR1 SGHAT and CDR2 FQNNGV. The V and J ends lost 5 bases and 10 bases respectively, with 14 bases between them. The CDR3 is 12 amino acids. CDR3 loop: CASSEQGGGAFF. Here the CDR3 DNA reads TGTGCCAGCAGCGAACAGGGTGGAGGAGCTTTCTTT. Full variable domain (missing parts from reference TRBV11-2 and TRBJ1-1): EAGVAQSPRYKIIEKRQSVAFWCNPISGHATLYWYQQILGQGPKLLIQFQNNGVVDDSQLPKDRFSAERLKGVDSTLKIQPAKLEDSAVYLCASSEQGGGAFFGQGTRLTVV.

V gene TRBV28 combines with J gene TRBJ2-7; TRBD1 agrees at 8 bases. The germline V gene has CDR1 MDHEN and CDR2 SYDVKM. The V segment lost 5 bases and the J segment 3 bases; nucleotides outside the gene matches: 6. This CDR3 contains 14 residues. DNA of the CDR3: TGTGCCAGCAGTCAGGGGGCAAGGAACTACGAGCAGTACTTC. Translated, it gives CASSQGARNYEQYF.

This sequence joins TRBV6-4 and TRBJ2-6; 7 bases match TRBD1. The CDR3 is made up of 14 amino acids. Germline trimming cut 5 bases from V and 3 bases from J; bases unmatched to any gene: 1. The germline V gene encodes CDR1 MRHNA and CDR2 SNTAGT. CDR3 bases: TGTGCCAGCAGTACAGGGGTTGGGGCCAACGTCCTGACTTTC. Translated, it gives CASSTGVGANVLTF.

The rearrangement joins TRBV30 to TRBJ1-4; D ambiguous. Germline CDR1 and CDR2: GTSNPN and SVGIG (reference sequence). The CDR3 spans 16 residues. Trimming took 0 bases from V and 0 from J, leaving 11 bases between them. CDR3 protein: CAWSVGGYATNEKLFF. CDR3 nucleotides: TGTGCCTGGAGTGTCGGAGGCTATGCAACTAATGAAAAACTGTTTTTT.

The chain carries TRBV5-1 and TRBJ2-3, with 13 bases aligning to TRBD2. This CDR3 contains 17 residues. Germline V gene data show CDR1 as SGHRS and CDR2 as YFSETQ. V lost 3 bases to trimming and J lost 0 bases; unmatched junction nucleotides: 4. Written as DNA, the CDR3 is TGCGCCAGCAGCTCGGGACTAGCGGGACTTAGCACAGATACGCAGTATTTT. It is translated as CASSSGLAGLSTDTQYF.

The chain carries TRBV25-1 and TRBJ1-1, with 8 bases fitting TRBD1. Germline trimming cut 4 bases from V and 6 bases from J; bases unmatched to any gene: 10. Germline CDR1 MGHDK, CDR2 SYGVNS. The CDR3 covers 15 residues. The CDR3 DNA follows: TGTGCCAGCAGTGCCGGACAGGGTCGGCGGGCTGAAGCTTTCTTT. Its translation is CASSAGQGRRAEAFF.

The chain links TRBV29-1 to TRBJ1-1; D remains ambiguous. V lost 4 bases to trimming and J lost 0 bases, with 6 bases between them. Germline V gene sequence: CDR1 SQVTM, CDR2 ANQGSEA. The CDR3 totals 12 residues. The CDR3 DNA reads TGCAGCGTTGTGTCGGTGAACACTGAAGCTTTCTTT. Encoded protein: CSVVSVNTEAFF.

V is TRBV5-4 and J is TRBJ1-2; D might be TRBD1 (5 bases). The CDR3 sequence is 16 residues long. V was trimmed by 4 bases and J by 0 bases, leaving 16 bases between them. Looked up from germline, CDR1 is SGHNT and CDR2 is YYREEE (reference sequence). For the CDR3, the DNA is TGTGCCAGCAGCCACGGAACAGGCGGACCTAACTATGGCTACACCTTC. This codes for CASSHGTGGPNYGYTF.

The chain employs TRBV6-1 and TRBJ2-7, with D maybe TRBD1 (6 bases). Germline CDR1 reads MNHNS; CDR2 reads SASEGT. V lost 3 bases and J 6 bases, leaving 6 bases between the germline ends. The CDR3 has 11 amino acids. The CDR3 coding sequence is TGTGCCAGCAGTGACAGGGGCGAGCAGTACTTC. This encodes CASSDRGEQYF.

In its sample, this clone was seen a few times. The chain joins TRBV4-1 to TRBJ1-5; weak D call: TRBD1 (5 bases). V lost 0 bases and J 2 bases, leaving 11 bases between the germline ends. This CDR3 is 16 amino acids long. Germline V lookup: CDR1 MGHRA, CDR2 YSYEKL. The CDR3 spells CASSQDGGLGNQPQHF. The CDR3 DNA reads TGCGCCAGCAGCCAAGATGGGGGGTTAGGCAATCAGCCCCAGCATTTT.

The chain carries TRBV6-1 and TRBJ1-1, with TRBD1 matching 8 bases. Trimming at V came to 6 bases and at J to 5 bases, leaving 8 bases not matched to a gene. The CDR3 is made up of 14 amino acids. In germline, CDR1 is MNHNS, CDR2 SASEGT. The CDR3 DNA reads TGTGCCAGCAGCACAGGACAGGGTTTGACTGAAGCTTTCTTT. Translation gives CASSTGQGLTEAFF.

CDR3 sequence reads: CASSRQGATKKLFF. The CDR3 nucleotides are TGTGCCAGCAGCCGACAGGGGGCAACCAAAAAACTGTTTTTT. The chain recombines TRBV28 with TRBJ1-4, with 10 bases fitting TRBD1. The germline CDR1 and CDR2 sequences are MDHEN and SYDVKM. The ends lost 6 bases at V and 9 bases at J; junction bases unmatched: 7. The CDR3 has 14 amino acids.

The genes are TRBV28 and TRBJ1-2, with 10 bases aligning to TRBD1. This CDR3 region has 14 residues. V lost 6 bases and J lost 4; bases outside the gene matches: 5. Per the germline V gene, CDR1 is MDHEN and CDR2 is SYDVKM. The CDR3 nucleotides are TGTGCCAGCAGACGGACAGGGGGGATCTATGGCTACACCTTC. As protein: CASRRTGGIYGYTF.

This chain links TRBV4-2 with TRBJ1-3, with TRBD1 matching 7 bases. The germline CDR1 and CDR2 sequences are LGHNA and YNFKEQ. The CDR3 loop spans 16 amino acids. Losses at the gene ends were 1 base for V and 5 bases for J; bases not matched to a gene: 8. CDR3 sequence reads: CASSQADREGRNTIYF. CDR3 DNA: TGTGCCAGCAGCCAAGCAGACAGGGAAGGCAGAAACACCATATATTTT.

About this clone itself: The same CDR3 also results from other DNA sequences found in this sample. The chain has TRBV6-5 and TRBJ1-5; 9 bases match TRBD1. The ends lost 6 bases at V and 4 bases at J; junction bases unmatched: 7. The CDR3 is 15 amino acids. Germline V CDR1 and CDR2: MNHEY, SVGAGI. In nucleotides, the CDR3 is TGTGCCAGCAGGGGGGGACAGGGAAGTAATCAGCCCCAGCATTTT. Its protein is CASRGGQGSNQPQHF.

The chain links TRBV6-5 to TRBJ1-2; 7 bases map to TRBD1. Unmatched junction bases numbered 13, after V lost 6 bases and J lost 6 bases. This CDR3 is 15 amino acids long. Germline lookup yields CDR1 MNHEY and CDR2 SVGAGI. The CDR3 spells CASSLTSPRGNGYTF. The CDR3 coding sequence is TGTGCCAGCAGCCTCACCTCCCCCAGGGGGAATGGCTACACCTTC.

This clone was seen only once. The rearrangement joins TRBV2 to TRBJ2-1, with TRBD1 matching over 9 bases. The CDR3 is made up of 11 amino acids. Germline values: CDR1 SNHLY, CDR2 FYNNEI. Trimming removed 6 bases from V and 15 bases from J; junction bases left unmatched: 6. CDR3 DNA: TGTGCCAGCAGGATAGGGACAGGGTGGTTCTTC. Its translation: CASRIGTGWFF.

This clone was counted only a few times. The chain joins TRBV7-8 to TRBJ2-3, with D uncertain. The germline V and J ends were trimmed by 5 bases and 2 bases, with 5 bases remaining between them. Germline V CDR1 and CDR2: SGHVS, FQNEAQ. The CDR3 totals 12 residues. DNA of the CDR3: TGTGCCAGCAGCCCGTCCACAGATACGCAGTATTTT. Protein sequence: CASSPSTDTQYF. Filled out from reference TRBV7-8 and TRBJ2-3, the complete variable domain reads GAGVSQSPRYKVAKRGQDVALRCDPISGHVSLFWYQQALGQGPEFLTYFQNEAQLDKSGLPSDRFFAERPEGSVSTLKIQRTQQEDSAVYLCASSPSTDTQYFGPGTRLTVL.